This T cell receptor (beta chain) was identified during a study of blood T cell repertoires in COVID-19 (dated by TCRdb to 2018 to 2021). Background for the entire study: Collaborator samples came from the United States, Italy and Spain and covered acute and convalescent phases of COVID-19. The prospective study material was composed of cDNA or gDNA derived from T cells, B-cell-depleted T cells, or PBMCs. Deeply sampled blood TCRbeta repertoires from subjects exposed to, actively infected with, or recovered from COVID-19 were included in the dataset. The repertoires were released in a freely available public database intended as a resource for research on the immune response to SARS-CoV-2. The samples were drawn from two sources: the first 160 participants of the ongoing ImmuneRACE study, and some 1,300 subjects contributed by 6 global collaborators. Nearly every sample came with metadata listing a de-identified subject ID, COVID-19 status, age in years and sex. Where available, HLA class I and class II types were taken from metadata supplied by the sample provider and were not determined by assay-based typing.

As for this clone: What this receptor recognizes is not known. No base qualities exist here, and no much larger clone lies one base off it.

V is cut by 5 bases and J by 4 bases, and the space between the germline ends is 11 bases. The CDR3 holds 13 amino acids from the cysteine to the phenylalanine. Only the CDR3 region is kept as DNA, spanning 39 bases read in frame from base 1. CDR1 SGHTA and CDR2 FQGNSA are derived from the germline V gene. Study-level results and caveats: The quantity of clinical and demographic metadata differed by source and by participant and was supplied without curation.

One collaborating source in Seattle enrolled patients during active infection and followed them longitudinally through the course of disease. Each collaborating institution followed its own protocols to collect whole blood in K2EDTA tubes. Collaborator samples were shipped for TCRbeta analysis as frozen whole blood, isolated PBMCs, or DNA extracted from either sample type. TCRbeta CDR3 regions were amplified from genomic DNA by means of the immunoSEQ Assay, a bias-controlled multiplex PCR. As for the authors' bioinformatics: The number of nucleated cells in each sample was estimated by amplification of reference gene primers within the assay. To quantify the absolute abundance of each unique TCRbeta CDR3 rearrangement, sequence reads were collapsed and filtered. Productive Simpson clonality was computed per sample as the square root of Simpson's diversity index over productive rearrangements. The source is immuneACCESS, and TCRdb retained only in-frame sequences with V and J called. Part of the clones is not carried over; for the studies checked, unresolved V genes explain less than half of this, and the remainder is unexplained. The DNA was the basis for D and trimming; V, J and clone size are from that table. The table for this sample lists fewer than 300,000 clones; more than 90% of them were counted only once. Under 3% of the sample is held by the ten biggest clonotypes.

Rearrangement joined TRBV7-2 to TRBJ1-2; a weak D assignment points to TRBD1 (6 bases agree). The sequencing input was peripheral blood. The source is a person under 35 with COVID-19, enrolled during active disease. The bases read TGTGCCAGCAGCCCGGACAGAATCTATGGCTACACCTTC. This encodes CASSPDRIYGYTF.